The 25 T cell receptor beta chains listed next were all sequenced from one sample in a study of T cell responses to AZD1222 COVID-19 vaccine. Sequencing used immunoSEQ multiplex PCR; TCRdb keeps in-frame clones, though not all of them. The data contain 97,000 or so clones, 90% to 95% of them seen just once; the ten biggest clones take up 6.5% to 10%. The material was peripheral blood, obtained 28 days after the second AZD1222 dose. The receptors were sampled from an adult who received the AZD1222 COVID-19 vaccine.

This sequence joins TRBV4-1 and TRBJ2-7; a possible D gene is TRBD1 (5 bases). The CDR3 totals 15 residues. The germline V gene has CDR1 MGHRA and CDR2 YSYEKL. V lost 4 bases and J lost 6, with 19 bases in between. The chain's CDR3 is CASSLNLGQGSEQYF. CDR3 nucleotides: TGCGCCAGCAGCCTAAACCTCGGGCAGGGCTCCGAGCAGTACTTC.

The chain combines TRBV28 with TRBJ2-5; 14 bases align to TRBD2. The CDR3 spans 16 residues. V lost 5 bases and J lost 5; bases outside the gene matches: 7. Per the germline V gene, CDR1 is MDHEN and CDR2 is SYDVKM. The CDR3 DNA sequence: TGTGCCAGCAGTATCGGCGGGACTAGCGGGGGCGAGACCCAGTACTTC. Its protein is CASSIGGTSGGETQYF. Together with reference TRBV28 and TRBJ2-5, the CDR3 gives the full variable domain: DVKVTQSSRYLVKRTGEKVFLECVQDMDHENMFWYRQDPGLGLRLIYFSYDVKMKEKGDIPEGYSVSREKKERFSLILESASTNQTSMYLCASSIGGTSGGETQYFGPGTRLLVL.

V is TRBV7-9 and J is TRBJ2-3, with a tentative D call TRBD2 (5 bases). V dropped 9 bases and J dropped 14 bases, with 21 bases sitting between them. The CDR3 has 12 residues. CDR1 SEHNR and CDR2 FQNEAQ come from the germline V gene (reference sequence). CDR3 residues: CASLTSANLPYF. CDR3 nucleotides: TGTGCCAGTTTAACTAGTGCCAACCTCCCGTATTTT.

This rearrangement joins TRBV9 to TRBJ1-6; D might be TRBD1 (5 bases). This CDR3 is 15 amino acids long. Trimming took 0 bases from V and 8 from J, leaving 12 bases between them. Per germline, CDR1 SGDLS and CDR2 YYNGEE. In DNA form, the CDR3 reads TGTGCCAGCAGCGTAGGTCAGGCGGGGGATTCACCCCTCCACTTT. Its protein is CASSVGQAGDSPLHF.

This clone was seen only once. This chain links TRBV6-1 with TRBJ1-1; D is possibly TRBD1 (5 bases). CDR3 length equals 18 residues. V was cut by 0 bases and J by 1 base, with 18 bases left in between. The germline gives CDR1 MNHNS, CDR2 SASEGT. Here the CDR3 DNA reads TGTGCCAGCAGTGAAGCTACGACCACAGGCAGGAAGAACACTGAAGCTTTCTTT. Its translation is CASSEATTTGRKNTEAFF.

This clone is a singleton in its sample. The chain links TRBV6-2 or TRBV6-3 to TRBJ1-5; 7 nucleotides match TRBD1. The CDR3 totals 13 residues. Germline CDR1 MNHEY, CDR2 SVGEGT. V shed 6 bases, J shed 6 bases, and the junction held 5 bases outside the gene matches. The CDR3 loop is CASSTGVVQPQHF. The CDR3 DNA sequence: TGTGCCAGCAGCACAGGGGTGGTTCAGCCCCAGCATTTT.

This chain uses TRBV2 with TRBJ2-2; the D gene is possibly TRBD2 (5 bases). Between the trimmed V and J ends, which lost 6 bases and 0 bases, there was a span of 11 bases. This CDR3 region has 15 residues. From germline, CDR1 is SNHLY and CDR2 FYNNEI. The CDR3 reads CASRSTTTNTGELFF. CDR3 sequence (DNA): TGTGCCAGCAGGTCGACTACTACGAACACCGGGGAGCTGTTTTTT.

The chain joins TRBV7-8 to TRBJ2-1; 8 bases map to TRBD2. CDR3 length equals 18 residues. Unmatched junction bases numbered 12, after V lost 1 base and J lost 4 bases. Germline values: CDR1 SGHVS, CDR2 FQNEAQ. CDR3 sequence reads: CASSLDRPGLGKYNEQFF. For the CDR3, the DNA is TGTGCCAGCAGCTTAGACCGACCGGGACTAGGTAAATACAATGAGCAGTTCTTC. Filled out from reference TRBV7-8 and TRBJ2-1, the complete variable domain reads GAGVSQSPRYKVAKRGQDVALRCDPISGHVSLFWYQQALGQGPEFLTYFQNEAQLDKSGLPSDRFFAERPEGSVSTLKIQRTQQEDSAVYLCASSLDRPGLGKYNEQFFGPGTRLTVL.

The V gene is TRBV5-4, the J gene TRBJ2-2; TRBD1 aligns across 8 bases. The CDR3 is made up of 15 amino acids. The ends lost 4 bases at V and 4 bases at J; junction bases unmatched: 6. Germline assignment: CDR1 SGHNT and CDR2 YYREEE (reference sequence). The CDR3 DNA is TGTGCCAGCAGCCTACGGGGACAGGTCACCGGGGAGCTGTTTTTT. Amino acids: CASSLRGQVTGELFF.

The chain recombines TRBV7-2 with TRBJ1-2; no firm D call. The V gene lost 5 bases and the J gene lost 0 bases, with 7 bases spanning the gap. Looked up from germline, CDR1 is SGHTA and CDR2 is FQGNSA. This CDR3 has 13 residues. CDR3 amino acids: CASSGWTNYGYTF. DNA of the CDR3: TGTGCCAGCAGCGGGTGGACTAACTATGGCTACACCTTC.

The chain couples TRBV6-4 to TRBJ1-6, with D hard to call. This CDR3 is 13 amino acids long. CDR1 is MRHNA and CDR2 is SNTAGT in the germline V gene. V dropped 4 bases and J dropped 7 bases, with 8 bases sitting between them. The CDR3 DNA follows: TGTGCCAGCAGTGGATCGGGGAATTCACCCCTCCACTTT. Translating gives CASSGSGNSPLHF.

V and J are TRBV5-4 and TRBJ2-3; the D is unclear. The germline V gene encodes CDR1 SGHNT and CDR2 YYREEE (reference sequence). The CDR3 loop spans 15 amino acids. V gave up 2 bases and J gave up 1 base, with 11 bases separating them. CDR3 sequence reads: CASSLGLQRTDTQYF. The CDR3 nucleotides are TGTGCCAGCAGCTTAGGCCTCCAACGCACAGATACGCAGTATTTT.

This chain uses TRBV2 with TRBJ2-1, with D possibly TRBD1 on 6 matching bases. CDR3 length: 13 amino acids. Trimming pared 4 bases from V and 8 bases from J, leaving 12 bases between. Germline V lookup: CDR1 SNHLY, CDR2 FYNNEI. CDR3 nucleotides: TGTGCCAGCAGTGCCGACAGGCTCGATGAGCAGTTCTTC. Its protein is CASSADRLDEQFF.

V is TRBV28 and J is TRBJ2-3; D assignment may be TRBD1 or TRBD2 (6 bases each). Trimming cost V 8 bases and J 3 bases, with 21 bases left between them. The CDR3 is made up of 16 amino acids. Germline CDR1 MDHEN, CDR2 SYDVKM. The CDR3 DNA follows: TGTGCCAGCGGCGACCGGGGCGGGACAAGTACAGATACGCAGTATTTT. This codes for CASGDRGGTSTDTQYF.

This clone was counted once. V usage is TRBV19 and J usage is TRBJ1-5; TRBD1 might be the D (5 bases). The ends were cut back, 1 base at V and 7 bases at J, with 17 bases in the middle. This CDR3 contains 16 residues. Germline values: CDR1 LNHDA, CDR2 SQIVND (reference sequence). The CDR3: CASSIAPRGGAQPQHF. The CDR3 DNA sequence: TGTGCCAGTAGTATAGCACCTAGGGGAGGGGCGCAGCCCCAGCATTTT.

The chain links TRBV7-9 to TRBJ2-7; TRBD1 matches 7 bases. Losses at the gene ends were 5 bases for V and 2 bases for J; bases not matched to a gene: 15. The CDR3 is 17 residues long. CDR1 and CDR2 from the germline V gene are SEHNR and FQNEAQ (reference sequence). The CDR3 region is CASSAHRGPNPAYEQYF. The CDR3 DNA follows: TGTGCCAGCAGCGCACACAGGGGCCCAAACCCAGCCTACGAGCAGTACTTC.

V usage is TRBV7-9 and J usage is TRBJ2-7; 8 bases align to TRBD1. Germline CDR1 and CDR2: SEHNR and FQNEAQ (reference sequence). Germline trimming cut 3 bases from V and 4 bases from J; bases unmatched to any gene: 8. CDR3 size: 15 residues. The CDR3 DNA reads TGTGCCAGCAGCTTCATCGGACAGGGTGTGTACGAGCAGTACTTC. Its protein is CASSFIGQGVYEQYF.

This rearrangement joins TRBV2 to TRBJ2-7; D gene uncertain. The CDR3 sequence is 12 residues long. The germline V gene has CDR1 SNHLY and CDR2 FYNNEI. V was pared by 7 bases and J by 7 bases, with 14 bases between. The CDR3 region is CASMGPLKEQYF. The CDR3 nucleotides are TGTGCCAGCATGGGCCCCCTGAAAGAGCAGTACTTC.

The chain is built from TRBV19 and TRBJ1-1; the D gene is possibly TRBD1 (6 bases). The germline gives CDR1 LNHDA, CDR2 SQIVND (reference sequence). V lost 5 bases, J lost 6 bases, and 16 bases lay in between. CDR3 size: 14 residues. The CDR3 sequence is CASSVAQQGAEAFF. The CDR3 bases are TGTGCCAGTAGTGTAGCGCAACAGGGCGCTGAAGCTTTCTTT.

This chain joins TRBV6-2 or TRBV6-3 and TRBJ2-7; D gene uncertain. CDR1 and CDR2 (germline): MNHEY, SVGEGT. The ends were cut back, 4 bases at V and 0 bases at J, with 13 bases in the middle. CDR3 length equals 15 residues. The CDR3 here is CASSSTLLYSYEQYF. Here the CDR3 DNA reads TGTGCCAGCAGTTCTACTCTCCTCTACTCCTACGAGCAGTACTTC.

The chain couples TRBV28 to TRBJ2-2, with a weak D call TRBD2 (6 bases). Germline V gene lookup returns CDR1 MDHEN and CDR2 SYDVKM. Trimming stripped 7 bases from V and 3 bases from J, with 15 bases between. There are 15 residues in the CDR3. The CDR3 DNA reads as TGTGCCAGCACCGCCTGGGAGGAGCACACCGGGGAGCTGTTTTTT. It encodes CASTAWEEHTGELFF.

The chain links TRBV24-1 to TRBJ2-7; 10 positions match TRBD2. After removal of 2 bases from V and 1 base from J, the junction contained 4 bases not matched to a gene. The CDR3 totals 16 residues. Germline V gene data show CDR1 as KGHDR and CDR2 as SFDVKD. CDR3 sequence reads: CATSDSGTSASYEQYF. Written as DNA, the CDR3 is TGTGCCACCAGTGATTCCGGGACTAGCGCATCCTACGAGCAGTACTTC.

The chain employs TRBV5-1 and TRBJ1-2; unclear D gene. Trimming stripped 0 bases from V and 2 bases from J, with 8 bases between. Germline V gene lookup returns CDR1 SGHRS and CDR2 YFSETQ. The CDR3 sequence is 14 residues long. The CDR3 coding sequence is TGCGCCAGCAGCTTGGGAAACGCAAACTATGGCTACACCTTC. This gives the protein CASSLGNANYGYTF. The full variable domain, with the rest looked up from reference TRBV5-1 and TRBJ1-2, is KAGVTQTPRYLIKTRGQQVTLSCSPISGHRSVSWYQQTPGQGLQFLFEYFSETQRNKGNFPGRFSGRQFSNSRSEMNVSTLELGDSALYLCASSLGNANYGYTFGSGTRLTVV.

The rearrangement joins TRBV6-5 to TRBJ1-6; D may be TRBD1 (5 bases). The CDR3 has 14 amino acids. CDR1 is MNHEY, CDR2 SVGAGI, per germline. Trimming took off 3 bases at V and 8 bases at J, with 11 bases between the two ends. The CDR3 is CASSYGLGDSPLHF. CDR3 nucleotides: TGTGCCAGCAGTTATGGGCTAGGGGATTCACCCCTCCACTTT.

V gene TRBV28 combines with J gene TRBJ1-5; 8 bases map to TRBD1. Germline CDR1 is MDHEN and CDR2 is SYDVKM. With 5 bases clipped from V and 7 bases from J, the junction kept 10 bases outside the gene matches. The CDR3 runs 15 residues. The CDR3 sequence is CASSTTGQGWQPQHF. The CDR3, as DNA: TGTGCCAGCAGTACAACAGGACAGGGTTGGCAGCCCCAGCATTTT. Together with reference TRBV28 and TRBJ1-5, the CDR3 gives the full variable domain: DVKVTQSSRYLVKRTGEKVFLECVQDMDHENMFWYRQDPGLGLRLIYFSYDVKMKEKGDIPEGYSVSREKKERFSLILESASTNQTSMYLCASSTTGQGWQPQHFGDGTRLSIL.